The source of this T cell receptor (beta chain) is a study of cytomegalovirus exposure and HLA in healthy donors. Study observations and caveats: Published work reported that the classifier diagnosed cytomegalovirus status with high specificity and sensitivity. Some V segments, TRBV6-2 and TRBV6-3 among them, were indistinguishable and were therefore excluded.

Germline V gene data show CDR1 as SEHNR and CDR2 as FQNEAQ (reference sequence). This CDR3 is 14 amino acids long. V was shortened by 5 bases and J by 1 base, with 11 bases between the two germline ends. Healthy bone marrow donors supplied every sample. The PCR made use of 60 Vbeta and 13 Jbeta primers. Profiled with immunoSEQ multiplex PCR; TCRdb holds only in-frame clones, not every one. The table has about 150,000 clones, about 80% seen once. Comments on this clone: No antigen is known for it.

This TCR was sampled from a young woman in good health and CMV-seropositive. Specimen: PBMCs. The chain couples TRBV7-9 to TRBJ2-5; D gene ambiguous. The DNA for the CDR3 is TGTGCCAGCAGCCCGGAACAGTTCCAAGAGACCCAGTACTTC. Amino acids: CASSPEQFQETQYF.